This TCR beta chain was captured in a study of blood T cell repertoires in COVID-19. Trimming cost V 4 bases and J 5 bases; bases outside gene matches: 14. This CDR3 is 17 amino acids long. Germline loops: CDR1 SGDLS, CDR2 YYNGEE. The method was immunoSEQ multiplex PCR; TCRdb's version includes in-frame clones alone and lacks a portion of them. The sample includes around 250,000 clones, roughly 90% of them seen just once. The specimen was peripheral blood. The V call is TRBV9, the J call TRBJ2-2; 7 bases fit TRBD2. This TCR came from a man under 40 who had recovered from COVID-19. Written as DNA, the CDR3 is TGTGCCAGCAGCCAGTTGGGCGGGGGTTTGAGAACCGGGGAGCTGTTTTTT. It translates to CASSQLGGGLRTGELFF. The variable domain in full, completed from reference TRBV9 and TRBJ2-2, reads DSGVTQTPKHLITATGQRVTLRCSPRSGDLSVYWYQQSLDQGLQFLIQYYNGEERAKGNILERFSAQQFPDLHSELNLSSLELGDSALYFCASSQLGGGLRTGELFFGEGSRLTVL.